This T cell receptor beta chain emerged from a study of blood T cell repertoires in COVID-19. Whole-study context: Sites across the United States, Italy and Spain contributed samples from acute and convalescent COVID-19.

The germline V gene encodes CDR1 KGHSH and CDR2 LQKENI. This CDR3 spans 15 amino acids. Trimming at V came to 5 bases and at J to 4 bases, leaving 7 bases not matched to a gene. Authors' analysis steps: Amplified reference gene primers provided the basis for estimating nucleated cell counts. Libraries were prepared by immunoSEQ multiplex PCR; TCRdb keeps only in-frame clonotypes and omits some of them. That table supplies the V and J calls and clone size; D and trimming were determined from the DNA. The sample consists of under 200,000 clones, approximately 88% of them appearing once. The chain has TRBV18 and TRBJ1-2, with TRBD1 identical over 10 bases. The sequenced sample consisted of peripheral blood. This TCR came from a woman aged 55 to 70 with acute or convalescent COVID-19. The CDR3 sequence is CASSAGQGSGYGYTF. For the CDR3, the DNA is TGTGCCAGCTCAGCGGGACAGGGGAGCGGCTATGGCTACACCTTC.